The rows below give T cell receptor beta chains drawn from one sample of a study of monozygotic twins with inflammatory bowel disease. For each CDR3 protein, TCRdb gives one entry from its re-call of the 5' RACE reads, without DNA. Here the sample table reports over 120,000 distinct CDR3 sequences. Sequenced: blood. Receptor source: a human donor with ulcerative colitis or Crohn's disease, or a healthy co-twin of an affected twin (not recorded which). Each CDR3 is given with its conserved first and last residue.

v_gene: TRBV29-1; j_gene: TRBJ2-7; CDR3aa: CSVEDIGSEQYF
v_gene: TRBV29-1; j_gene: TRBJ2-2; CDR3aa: CSVWAGGNTGELFF
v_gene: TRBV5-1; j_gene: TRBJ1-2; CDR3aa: CASSYQTGNYYGYTF
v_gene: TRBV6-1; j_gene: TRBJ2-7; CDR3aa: CASSLRSLANYEQYF
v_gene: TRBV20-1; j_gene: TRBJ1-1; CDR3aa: CSASLGPANTEAFF
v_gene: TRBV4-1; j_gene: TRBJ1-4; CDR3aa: CASSQVIGPAPGLFF
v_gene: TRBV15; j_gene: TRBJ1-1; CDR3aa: CATSRDIPTQRNTEAFF
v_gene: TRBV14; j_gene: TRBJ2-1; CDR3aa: CASSLMASYNEQFF
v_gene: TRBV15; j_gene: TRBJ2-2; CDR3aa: CATSRDPRPASGELFF
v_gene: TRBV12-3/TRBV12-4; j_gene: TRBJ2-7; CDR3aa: CASRLGRSPPYEQYF
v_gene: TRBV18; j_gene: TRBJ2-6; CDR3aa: CASPSSAGTGISGANVLTF
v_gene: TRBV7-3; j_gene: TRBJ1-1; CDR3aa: CASSPRGGPNTEAFF